The present T cell receptor (beta chain) was sequenced within a study of blood T cell repertoires in COVID-19. Study details: Italy, Spain and the United States were the sources of the convalescent and acute COVID-19 samples. The cDNA or gDNA used as material had been derived from T cells, B-cell-depleted T cells, or PBMCs.

CDR3 length: 16 residues. V was trimmed by 0 bases and J by 1 base, leaving 12 bases between them. Germline-derived CDR1 and CDR2 are SGHAT and FQNNGV. Authors' data handling: Cell counts per sample came from amplifying reference gene primers. Repertoires were generated with immunoSEQ multiplex PCR, while TCRdb's copy carries only in-frame clones and drops some. V and J calls and clone size come straight from that table; D and trimming were deduced from the DNA. Of around 130,000 clones listed, roughly 80% are singletons. Input material: peripheral blood. This receptor was taken from a man in his forties or fifties with acute or convalescent COVID-19. The chain couples TRBV11-2 to TRBJ1-1; no definite D call. CDR3 in amino acids: CASSLDVKSRNTEAFF. The CDR3 DNA is TGTGCCAGCAGCTTAGATGTGAAGTCGCGGAACACTGAAGCTTTCTTT.